The present TCR beta chain was sequenced within a study of blood T cell repertoires in COVID-19. Study context: Spain, Italy and the United States supplied samples that represented acute and convalescent COVID-19. In each case, the material was cDNA or gDNA derived from T cells, B-cell-depleted T cells, or PBMCs.

Germline lookup yields CDR1 DFQATT and CDR2 SNEGSKA (reference sequence). This CDR3 has 11 residues. Between the trimmed V and J ends, which lost 3 bases and 6 bases, there was a span of 8 bases. Authors' processing steps: Estimates of nucleated cell counts were drawn from the amplification of reference gene primers. Generated by immunoSEQ multiplex PCR, the TCRdb table keeps only in-frame clones and is missing some. V and J calls and clone size follow that table, whereas D and trimming were derived from the DNA. Here the sample spans some 190,000 clones, approximately 85% being singletons. Sequenced input: peripheral blood. The clonotype comes from a man aged 60-69 years with acute or convalescent COVID-19. V gene TRBV20-1 combines with J gene TRBJ1-2; unclear D gene. In DNA form, the CDR3 reads TGCAGTGCTAGTACCGGGAATGGCTACACCTTC. Protein product: CSASTGNGYTF.